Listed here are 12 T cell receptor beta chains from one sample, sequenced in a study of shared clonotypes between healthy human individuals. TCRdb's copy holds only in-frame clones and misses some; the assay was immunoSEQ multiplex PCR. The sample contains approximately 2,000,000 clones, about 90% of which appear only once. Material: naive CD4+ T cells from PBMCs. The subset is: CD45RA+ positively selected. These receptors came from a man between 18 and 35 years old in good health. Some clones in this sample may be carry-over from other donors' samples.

This chain's CDR3 is CASSQAGQTNTEAFF. CDR3 sequence (DNA): TGTGCCAGCAGCCAAGCCGGACAGACGAACACTGAAGCTTTCTTT. This chain uses TRBV7-9 with TRBJ1-1, with TRBD1 as a possible D gene (6 bases). Trimming pared 5 bases from V and 1 base from J, leaving 14 bases between. The CDR3 consists of 15 residues. The germline V gene has CDR1 SEHNR and CDR2 FQNEAQ (reference sequence).

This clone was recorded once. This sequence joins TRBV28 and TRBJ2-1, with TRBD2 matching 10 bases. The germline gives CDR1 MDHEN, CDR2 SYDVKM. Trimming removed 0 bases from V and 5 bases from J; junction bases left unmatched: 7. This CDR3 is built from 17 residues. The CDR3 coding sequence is TGTGCCAGCAGTTTATGGCTAGCGGGAGTACAAAACAATGAGCAGTTCTTC. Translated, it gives CASSLWLAGVQNNEQFF.

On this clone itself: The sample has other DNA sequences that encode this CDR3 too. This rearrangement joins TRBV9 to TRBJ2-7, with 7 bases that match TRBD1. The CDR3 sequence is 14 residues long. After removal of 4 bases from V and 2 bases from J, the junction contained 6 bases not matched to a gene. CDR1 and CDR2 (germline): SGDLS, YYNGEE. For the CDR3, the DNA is TGTGCCAGCAGCCCCCGGACAGGCGCCTACGAGCAGTACTTC. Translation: CASSPRTGAYEQYF.

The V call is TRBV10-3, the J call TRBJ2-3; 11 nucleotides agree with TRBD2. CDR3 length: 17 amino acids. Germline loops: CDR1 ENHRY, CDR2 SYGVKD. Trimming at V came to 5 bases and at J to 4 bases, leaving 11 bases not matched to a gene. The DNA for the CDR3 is TGTGCCATCAGTAGAATAGGACTAGCGGGTTTCCCAGATACGCAGTATTTT. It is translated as CAISRIGLAGFPDTQYF.

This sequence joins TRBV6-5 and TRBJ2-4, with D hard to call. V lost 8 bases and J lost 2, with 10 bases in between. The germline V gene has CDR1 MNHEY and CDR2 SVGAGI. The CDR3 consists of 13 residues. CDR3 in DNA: TGTGCCAGCTCACAACGAACCAAAAACATTCAGTACTTC. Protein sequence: CASSQRTKNIQYF.

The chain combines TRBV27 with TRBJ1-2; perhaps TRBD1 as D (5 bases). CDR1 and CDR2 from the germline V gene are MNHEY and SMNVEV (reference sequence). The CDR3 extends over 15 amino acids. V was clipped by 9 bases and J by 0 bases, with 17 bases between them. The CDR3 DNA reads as TGTGCCAGTACCCAGGGACCAACGACTAACTATGGCTACACCTTC. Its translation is CASTQGPTTNYGYTF.

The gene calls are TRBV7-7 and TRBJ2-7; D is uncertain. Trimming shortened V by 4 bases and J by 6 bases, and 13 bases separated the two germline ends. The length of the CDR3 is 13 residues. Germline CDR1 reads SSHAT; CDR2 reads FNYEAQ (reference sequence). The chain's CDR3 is CASSSAQGREQYF. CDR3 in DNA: TGTGCCAGCAGCTCAGCACAAGGTCGCGAGCAGTACTTC.

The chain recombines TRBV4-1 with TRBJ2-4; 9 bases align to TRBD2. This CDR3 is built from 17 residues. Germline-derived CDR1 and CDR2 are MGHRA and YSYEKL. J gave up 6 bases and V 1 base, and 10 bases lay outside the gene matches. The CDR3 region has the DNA TGCGCCAGCAGCCAAGGCCCGGCGGGAGGGCCCAGAAACATTCAGTACTTC. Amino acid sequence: CASSQGPAGGPRNIQYF.

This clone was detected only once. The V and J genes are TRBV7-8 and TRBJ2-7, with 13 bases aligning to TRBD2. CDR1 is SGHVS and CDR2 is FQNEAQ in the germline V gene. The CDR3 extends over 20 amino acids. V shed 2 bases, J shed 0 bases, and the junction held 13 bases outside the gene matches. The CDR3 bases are TGTGCCAGCAGCTTAAGGGCCCTCCCACTAGCGGGAGGGAGCTCCTACGAGCAGTACTTC. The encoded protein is CASSLRALPLAGGSSYEQYF. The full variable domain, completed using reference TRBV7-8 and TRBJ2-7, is GAGVSQSPRYKVAKRGQDVALRCDPISGHVSLFWYQQALGQGPEFLTYFQNEAQLDKSGLPSDRFFAERPEGSVSTLKIQRTQQEDSAVYLCASSLRALPLAGGSSYEQYFGPGTRLTVT.

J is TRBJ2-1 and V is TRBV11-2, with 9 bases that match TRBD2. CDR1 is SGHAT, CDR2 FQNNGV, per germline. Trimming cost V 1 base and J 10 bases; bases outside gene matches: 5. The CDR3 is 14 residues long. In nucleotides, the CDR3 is TGTGCCAGCAGCTTAGGAGGTCTAGCGGGAGAGCAGTTCTTC. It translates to CASSLGGLAGEQFF.

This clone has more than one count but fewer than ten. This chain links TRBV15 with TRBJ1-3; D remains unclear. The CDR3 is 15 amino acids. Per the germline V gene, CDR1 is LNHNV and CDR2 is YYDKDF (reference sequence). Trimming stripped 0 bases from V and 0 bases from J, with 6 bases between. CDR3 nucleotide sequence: TGTGCCACCAGCAGAGATCGGTTCTCTGGAAACACCATATATTTT. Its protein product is CATSRDRFSGNTIYF.

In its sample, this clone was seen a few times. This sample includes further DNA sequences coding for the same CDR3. In nucleotides, the CDR3 is TGTGCCAGCAGCTTATCATCGGGGTCCGGGGAGACCCAGTACTTC. Its translation is CASSLSSGSGETQYF. J is TRBJ2-5 and V is TRBV7-3; tentatively, D is TRBD2 (5 bases). Per the germline V gene, CDR1 is SGHTA and CDR2 is FQGTGA. This CDR3 contains 15 residues. Trimming removed 2 bases from V and 5 bases from J, with 15 bases in between.